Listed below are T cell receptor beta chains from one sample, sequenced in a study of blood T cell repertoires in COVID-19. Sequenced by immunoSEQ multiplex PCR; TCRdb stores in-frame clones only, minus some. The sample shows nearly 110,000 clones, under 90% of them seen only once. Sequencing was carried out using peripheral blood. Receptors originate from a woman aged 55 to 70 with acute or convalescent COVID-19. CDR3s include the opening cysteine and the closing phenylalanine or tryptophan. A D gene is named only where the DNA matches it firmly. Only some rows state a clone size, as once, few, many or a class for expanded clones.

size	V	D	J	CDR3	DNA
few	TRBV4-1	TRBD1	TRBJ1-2	CASSQPLGQGVNGYTF	TGCGCCAGCAGCCAACCATTGGGACAGGGGGTGAACGGCTACACCTTC
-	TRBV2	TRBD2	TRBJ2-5	CASNGLAGGPGETQYF	TGTGCCAGCAATGGACTAGCGGGGGGGCCGGGAGAGACCCAGTACTTC
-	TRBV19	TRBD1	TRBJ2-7	CASNSGQDHEQYF	TGTGCCAGTAACTCGGGACAGGATCACGAGCAGTACTTC
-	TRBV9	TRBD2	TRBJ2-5	CASSVASRYGGGETQYF	TGTGCCAGCAGCGTAGCTTCTCGGTATGGCGGGGGAGAGACCCAGTACTTC
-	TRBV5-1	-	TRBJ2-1	CASSGLSGYNEQFF	TGCGCCAGCAGTGGTCTTAGCGGCTACAATGAGCAGTTCTTC
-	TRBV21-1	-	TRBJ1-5	CAGGARVENQPQHF	TGTGCCGGCGGGGCCAGGGTAGAGAATCAGCCCCAGCATTTT
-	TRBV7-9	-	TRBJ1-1	CASSLGQDSTEAFF	TGTGCCAGCAGCTTAGGGCAGGATAGCACTGAAGCTTTCTTT
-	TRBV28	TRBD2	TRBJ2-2	CASTPSGGRFATGELFF	TGTGCCAGCACCCCCTCGGGCGGGAGATTTGCCACCGGGGAGCTGTTTTTT
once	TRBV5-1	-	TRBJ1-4	CASSLRGGPVTNEKLFF	TGCGCCAGCAGCTTGAGGGGCGGCCCGGTAACTAATGAAAAACTGTTTTTT
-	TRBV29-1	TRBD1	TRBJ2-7	CSVEEQDRGNYEQYF	TGCAGCGTTGAAGAGCAAGACAGGGGCAACTACGAGCAGTACTTC
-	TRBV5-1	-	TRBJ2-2	CASSQTGLAGELFF	TGCGCCAGCAGCCAAACAGGGCTCGCCGGGGAGCTGTTTTTT
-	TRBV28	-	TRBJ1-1	CASSLSTASEAFF	TGTGCCAGCAGTTTATCGACAGCTAGTGAAGCTTTCTTT
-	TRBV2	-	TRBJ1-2	CASSATTGSPSGYTF	TGTGCCAGCAGTGCCACCACAGGGTCCCCGTCTGGCTACACCTTC
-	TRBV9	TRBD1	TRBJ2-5	CASSLGQGQETQYF	TGTGCCAGCAGCCTCGGACAGGGACAAGAGACCCAGTACTTC
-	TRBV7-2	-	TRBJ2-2	CASSLYRNTGELFF	TGTGCCAGCAGCTTATACAGAAACACCGGGGAGCTGTTTTTT
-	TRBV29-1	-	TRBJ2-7	CSVLAGGDLDEQYF	TGCAGCGTGCTGGCGGGCGGAGACCTTGACGAGCAGTACTTC
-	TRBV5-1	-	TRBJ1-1	CASSVRTGTNTEAFF	TGCGCCAGCAGCGTGCGCACAGGGACGAACACTGAAGCTTTCTTT
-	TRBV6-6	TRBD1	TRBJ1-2	CASSYQGADGDYGYTF	TGTGCCAGCAGTTACCAGGGGGCTGATGGAGACTATGGCTACACCTTC
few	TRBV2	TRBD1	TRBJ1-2	CASSWDRAADGYTF	TGTGCCAGCAGCTGGGACAGGGCAGCAGATGGCTACACCTTC
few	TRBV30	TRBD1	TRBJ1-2	CAWSKGANGYTF	TGTGCCTGGAGTAAGGGGGCGAATGGCTACACCTTC
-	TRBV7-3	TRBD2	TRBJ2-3	CASSPSAGSLTDTQYF	TGTGCCAGCAGCCCGTCAGCGGGATCTTTAACAGATACGCAGTATTTT
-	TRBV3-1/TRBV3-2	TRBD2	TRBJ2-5	CASSLGRTSGEETQYF	TGTGCCAGCAGCCTTGGTCGAACTAGCGGCGAAGAGACCCAGTACTTC
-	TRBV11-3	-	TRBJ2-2	CASSPGVSAGELFF	TGTGCCAGCAGCCCCGGGGTGTCAGCGGGGGAGCTGTTTTTT
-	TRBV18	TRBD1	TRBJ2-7	CASSPGQDRYEQYF	TGTGCCAGCTCACCCGGACAGGATCGCTACGAGCAGTACTTC
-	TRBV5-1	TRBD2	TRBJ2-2	CASSPQAGGLDTGELFF	TGCGCCAGCAGCCCCCAGGCGGGGGGATTGGACACCGGGGAGCTGTTTTTT